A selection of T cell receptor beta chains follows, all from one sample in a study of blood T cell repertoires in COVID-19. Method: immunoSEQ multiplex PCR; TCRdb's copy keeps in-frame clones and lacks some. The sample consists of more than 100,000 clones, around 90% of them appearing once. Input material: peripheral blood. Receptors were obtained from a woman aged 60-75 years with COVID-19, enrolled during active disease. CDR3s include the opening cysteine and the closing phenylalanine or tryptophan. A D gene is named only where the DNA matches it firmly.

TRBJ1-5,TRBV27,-,CASSFRGNQPQHF
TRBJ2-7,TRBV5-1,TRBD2,CASSARGAGETPSEQYF
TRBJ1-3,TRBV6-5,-,CASSYSRSSGNTIYF
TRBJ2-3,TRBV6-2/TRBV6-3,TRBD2,CASSYSLGLAGFRGTDTQYF
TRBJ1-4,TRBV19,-,CASREQFNEKLFF
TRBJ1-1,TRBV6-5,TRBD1,CASSYSKGAREF
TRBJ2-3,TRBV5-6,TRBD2,CASSYSGGTNTQYF
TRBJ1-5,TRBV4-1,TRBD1,CASSQGRQGSQPQHF
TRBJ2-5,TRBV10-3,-,CAISSSYQETQYF
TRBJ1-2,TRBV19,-,CASSLTSYGYTF